This paragraph covers one T cell receptor beta chain sequence. The data were obtained in a study of blood T cell repertoires in COVID-19. Across the study: Specimens from acute and convalescent COVID-19 originated in the United States, Italy and Spain. Sources were T cells, B-cell-depleted T cells, or PBMCs; the material itself was cDNA or gDNA.

Seattle researchers signed up patients amid active infection and tracked them longitudinally. Per the study methods: From reference gene primer amplification, estimates of nucleated cell counts were derived. Only in-frame clones appear in the TCRdb table, and some are missing; sequencing was by immunoSEQ multiplex PCR. V, J and clone size reflect that table, while D and trimming were determined from the DNA. The sample has around 230,000 clones, 70% to 90% seen once. Sequenced sample: peripheral blood. The receptor's source is a man aged 50 to 60 with COVID-19, enrolled during active disease.

CDR3 DNA sequence: TGTGCCAGCAGTCTTACTAGACTAGCGGGGGGGCAGGGGACCCAGTACTTC. Protein: CASSLTRLAGGQGTQYF. This chain joins TRBV6-2 or TRBV6-3 and TRBJ2-5; 14 bases are a match to TRBD2. The CDR3 spans 17 residues. V gave up 5 bases and J gave up 7 bases; unmatched junction bases: 12. The V gene's germline CDR1 is MNHEY and CDR2 SVGEGT.